The rows below give T cell receptor beta chains drawn from one sample of a study of low-dose radiotherapy and immunotherapy resistance in tumors. TCRdb processed the reads anew with MiXCR; each CDR3 protein has one entry. The sample holds about 30,000 distinct CDR3 sequences, around 50% seen once. This material consisted of PBMCs, taken after low-dose radiotherapy plus immunotherapy. These receptors were obtained from a male donor with gallbladder cancer. The CDR3 runs from the conserved cysteine through the conserved F or W. D genes are given only for firm matches. Size is omitted from some rows. Given values are once, few, many or a class for expanded clones.

.,.,TRBV11-1,TRBJ2-1,TGTGCCAGCAGCTTACGGACGGGACAAAGCTCCTACAATGAGCAGTTCTTC,CASSLRTGQSSYNEQFF
TRBD1,.,TRBV28,TRBJ2-1,TGTGCCAGCAGTTTGATTGGACAGGGGGACAATGAGCAGTTCTTC,CASSLIGQGDNEQFF
.,.,TRBV12-3/TRBV12-4,TRBJ1-1,TGTGCCAGCCTATCGCGGACTTGGTATCGATTCACTGAAGCTTTCTTT,CASLSRTWYRFTEAFF
TRBD1,many,TRBV15,TRBJ1-2,TGTGCCACCAGCAGAGAGGGACAGGGGCCCGGCTACACCTTC,CATSREGQGPGYTF
.,many,TRBV5-1,TRBJ1-2,TGCGCCAGCAGCTTGGTTGGGGCCGGCTATGGCTACACCTTC,CASSLVGAGYGYTF
TRBD1,.,TRBV14,TRBJ2-5,TGTGCCAGCAGCCTCGGCGGGACAGGGGGTTCTGAGACCCAGTACTTC,CASSLGGTGGSETQYF
.,many,TRBV7-2,TRBJ2-1,TGTGCCAGCATCCCTCCTCGTTCGCGGGGCGGGGAGCAGTTCTTC,CASIPPRSRGGEQFF
.,few,TRBV7-9,TRBJ2-7,TGTGCCAGCAGCTCCCGGGTCGAAGACTACGAGCAGTACTTC,CASSSRVEDYEQYF
.,.,TRBV12-3/TRBV12-4,TRBJ1-2,TGTGCCAGCAGTCAAGACAGGAATGGCGGCTACACCTTC,CASSQDRNGGYTF
.,medium-sized,TRBV28,TRBJ2-7,TGTGCCAGCAGTCCGTGGGGCGAGCAGTACTTC,CASSPWGEQYF
TRBD1,many,TRBV7-6,TRBJ2-6,TGTGCCAGCAGCCGCCGGGACAGGGGGCCCTCTGGGGCCAACGTCCTGACTTTC,CASSRRDRGPSGANVLTF
TRBD1,.,TRBV18,TRBJ2-3,TGTGCCAGCTCACCACAAGGGGGCAGCGGCACAGATACGCAGTATTTT,CASSPQGGSGTDTQYF
.,many,TRBV3-1,TRBJ2-7,TGTGCCAGCAGCTCCGGGACGGGACGGGACGAGCAGTACTTC,CASSSGTGRDEQYF
TRBD2,once,TRBV4-2,TRBJ2-1,TGTGCCAGCAGCCACCAGTCGGGGGGGGCCTACAATGAGCAGTTCTTC,CASSHQSGGAYNEQFF
.,.,TRBV27,TRBJ2-3,TGTGCCAGCAGTTCCCCCGGCGGGGTCACAACAGATACGCAGTATTTT,CASSSPGGVTTDTQYF
TRBD2,.,TRBV28,TRBJ2-1,TGTGCCAGCTGGGGGGGGAGCTCCTACAATGAGCAGTTCTTC,CASWGGSSYNEQFF
TRBD2,.,TRBV11-2,TRBJ2-1,TGTGCCAGCAGCTTACGACGCGGGAGGGCCGAAAATGAGCAGTTCTTC,CASSLRRGRAENEQFF
TRBD2,medium-sized,TRBV11-2,TRBJ2-2,TGTGCCAGCAGTTCCCCGGGAGGGGCGCCTACCGGGGAGCTGTTTTTT,CASSSPGGAPTGELFF
.,many,TRBV7-2,TRBJ2-3,TGTGCCAGCATCCAGGGAGGTGGAGGCACAGATACGCAGTATTTT,CASIQGGGGTDTQYF
.,many,TRBV20-1,TRBJ2-3,TGCAGTGCTGCCTATAGGGGCCGCCTGGAGGTGTATTTT,CSAAYRGRLEVYF
.,many,TRBV7-2,TRBJ2-3,TGTGCCAGCAGCTCTATGGGATGGTCGGGAGATACGCAGTATTTT,CASSSMGWSGDTQYF
TRBD1,.,TRBV28,TRBJ2-7,TGTGCCAGCCTCGGCAGGGGGCTCTACGAGCAGTACTTC,CASLGRGLYEQYF
TRBD1,.,TRBV6-6,TRBJ1-5,TGTGCCAGCAGCGACAGGGAGAATAGCAATCAGCCCCAGCATTTT,CASSDRENSNQPQHF
.,.,TRBV4-3,TRBJ2-7,TGCGCCAGCAGCCAAGTTACCCGGAGCTACGAGCAGTACTTC,CASSQVTRSYEQYF
TRBD1,medium-sized,TRBV6-2/TRBV6-3,TRBJ1-5,TGTGCCAGCAGGCCTGGACAGGGGTTGAGTCGCGGCAATCAGCCCCAGCATTTT,CASRPGQGLSRGNQPQHF
.,.,TRBV5-1,TRBJ2-2,TGCGCCAGCAGCTTTAGAGTGAACACCGGGGAGCTGTTTTTT,CASSFRVNTGELFF
TRBD2,.,TRBV5-1,TRBJ2-1,TGCGCCAGCAGCCCCCCCGGGACTAGCGGGGGCTACAATGAGCAGTTCTTC,CASSPPGTSGGYNEQFF
TRBD1,many,TRBV19,TRBJ1-5,TGTGCCAGTAGGCGGGACAGAACGGAGCCCCAGCATTTT,CASRRDRTEPQHF
.,medium-sized,TRBV6-2/TRBV6-3,TRBJ2-7,TGTGCCAGCAGTTACGGTGGGAGCCCCTACGAGCAGTACTTC,CASSYGGSPYEQYF
.,.,TRBV27,TRBJ2-2,TGTGCCAGCATCGATACAGGGAAGAGGTCGGTCGGGGAGCTGTTTTTT,CASIDTGKRSVGELFF
.,few,TRBV20-1,TRBJ1-5,TGCAGTGCTAGGGACGGTAGCAATCAGCCCCAGCATTTT,CSARDGSNQPQHF
.,medium-sized,TRBV5-4,TRBJ2-7,TGTGCCAGCCGGCATGGCCTCGAGCAGTACTTC,CASRHGLEQYF
.,.,TRBV12-3/TRBV12-4,TRBJ2-1,TGTGCCAGCAGTCAGAGCGGACAAAGCTTTATCTCCTCCTACAATGAGCAGTTCTTC,CASSQSGQSFISSYNEQFF
.,many,TRBV2,TRBJ2-7,TGTGCCAGCAGGATACAAGGCTTTTCGGGCGAGCAGTACTTC,CASRIQGFSGEQYF
.,medium-sized,TRBV2,TRBJ2-5,TGTGCCAGCAGAATTTTCGAGACCCAGTACTTC,CASRIFETQYF
.,.,TRBV5-1,TRBJ2-7,TGCGCCAGCAGCTGGGATAATGTCTACGAGCAGTACTTC,CASSWDNVYEQYF
TRBD2,.,TRBV6-2/TRBV6-3,TRBJ2-7,TGTGCCAGCAGTTCCCCTGCCCTAGCGGGAGACTACGAGCAGTACTTC,CASSSPALAGDYEQYF
.,.,TRBV3-1,TRBJ1-2,TGTGCCAGCACCACGGGGGCGGATCACTACACCTTC,CASTTGADHYTF
.,many,TRBV9,TRBJ2-3,TGTGCCAGCAGCGTTGCGGAGACAGATACGCAGTATTTT,CASSVAETDTQYF
.,medium-sized,TRBV28,TRBJ2-7,TGTGCCAGCAGGCCCGGGGGAGGCAGGGGCCCCTACGAGCAGTACTTC,CASRPGGGRGPYEQYF
.,.,TRBV12-3/TRBV12-4,TRBJ2-2,TGTGCCAGCTGTTTAGCGGCTGGAGTAGGGTGGGTCACCGGGGAGCTGTTTTTT,CASCLAAGVGWVTGELFF
.,medium-sized,TRBV6-6,TRBJ2-4,TGTGCCAGCAGTTACTCTTCAGGGTTAGCCAAAAACATTCAGTACTTC,CASSYSSGLAKNIQYF
.,few,TRBV29-1,TRBJ2-5,TGCAGCGTTGAATACAGAGAAGAGACCCAGTACTTC,CSVEYREETQYF